The 18 T cell receptor beta chains presented below share a single source sample, sequenced in a study of identical twins. TCRdb itself ran the 5' RACE reads through MiXCR, one entry per CDR3 protein. The repertoire consists of around 340,000 distinct CDR3 sequences, with about 12% occurring once and the leading ten covering just over 7%. These data are also associated with another study on yellow fever vaccine responses in identical twins.

Sequencing was carried out using CD8+ T cells sorted from blood. The receptors were sampled from a woman aged 18-29 years in good health.

J is TRBJ2-7 and V is TRBV6-1, with D possibly matching TRBD2 (6 bases). V was clipped by 6 bases and J by 3 bases, with 15 bases between them. This CDR3 is built from 14 residues. The V gene's germline CDR1 is MNHNS and CDR2 SASEGT. CDR3 sequence: CASSHGDSGYEQYF. CDR3 in DNA: TGTGCCAGCAGCCACGGGGACTCAGGCTACGAGCAGTACTTC.

This clonotype was counted only a few times. The chain is built from TRBV28 and TRBJ2-3; the match to TRBD2 covers 11 bases. With 5 bases clipped from V and 2 bases from J, the junction kept 3 bases outside the gene matches. Germline CDR1 and CDR2: MDHEN and SYDVKM. The CDR3 covers 15 residues. The CDR3 protein is CASSELAGVTDTQYF. The CDR3 nucleotides are TGTGCCAGCAGTGAACTAGCGGGAGTCACAGATACGCAGTATTTT. The full variable domain, completed using reference TRBV28 and TRBJ2-3, is DVKVTQSSRYLVKRTGEKVFLECVQDMDHENMFWYRQDPGLGLRLIYFSYDVKMKEKGDIPEGYSVSREKKERFSLILESASTNQTSMYLCASSELAGVTDTQYFGPGTRLTVL.

In its sample, this clonotype was seen a few times. This chain joins TRBV11-1 and TRBJ2-3; 14 nucleotides agree with TRBD2. Germline V CDR1 and CDR2: SGHAT, FQDESV (reference sequence). Unmatched junction bases numbered 17, after V lost 5 bases and J lost 7 bases. CDR3 length: 19 residues. Written as DNA, the CDR3 is TGTGCCAGCAGCCAACCCGCGGGACTAGCGGGAGTTGACCGATATACGCAGTATTTT. Amino acid sequence: CASSQPAGLAGVDRYTQYF.

The rearrangement uses TRBV3-1 and TRBJ2-5; 7 bases fit TRBD1. J gave up 5 bases and V 1 base, and 7 bases lay outside the gene matches. The CDR3 consists of 15 residues. CDR1 and CDR2 from the germline V gene are LGHDT and YNNKEL (reference sequence). The CDR3 is CASSQGLGGGETQYF. As DNA, the CDR3 is TGTGCCAGCAGCCAAGGGTTAGGGGGCGGTGAGACCCAGTACTTC.

V usage is TRBV15 and J usage is TRBJ2-2; D is uncertain. CDR3 length: 12 amino acids. Per germline, CDR1 LNHNV and CDR2 YYDKDF (reference sequence). With 9 bases removed from V and 5 bases from J, the gap between germline ends came to 10 bases. In nucleotides, the CDR3 is TGTGCCACAGAACTCTCAACCGGGGAGCTGTTTTTT. This codes for CATELSTGELFF.

The J gene is TRBJ2-5, the V gene TRBV6-5, with 9 positions matching TRBD2. Trimming removed 2 bases from V and 7 bases from J; junction bases left unmatched: 8. The CDR3 runs to 15 residues. From germline, CDR1 is MNHEY and CDR2 SVGAGI. CDR3 amino acids: CASSYTLAGWSTQYF. CDR3 sequence (DNA): TGTGCCAGCAGTTACACACTAGCGGGTTGGTCGACCCAGTACTTC.

V and J are TRBV28 and TRBJ2-1; 14 bases match TRBD2. This CDR3 is built from 20 residues. The junction had 11 bases not matched to a gene; V was cut back by 2 bases and J by 2 bases. In germline, CDR1 is MDHEN, CDR2 SYDVKM. The DNA of the CDR3 is TGTGCCAGCAGTTTAGGCCTCAGCGGGACTAGCGGGAGCACCTACAATGAGCAGTTCTTC. Translating it yields CASSLGLSGTSGSTYNEQFF.

This clonotype showed up many times. This rearrangement joins TRBV12-3 or TRBV12-4 to TRBJ2-7; 9 positions agree with TRBD2. CDR3 length equals 15 residues. V lost 8 bases and J lost 3; bases outside the gene matches: 11. CDR3 protein: CASSHSSGAYYEQYF. The CDR3 coding sequence is TGTGCCAGCTCACACTCTAGCGGGGCCTACTACGAGCAGTACTTC.

This clonotype was seen more than once but under ten times. This chain links TRBV27 with TRBJ2-3, with TRBD2 as a possible D gene (5 bases). V lost 3 bases and J 1 base, leaving 14 bases between the germline ends. The V gene's germline CDR1 is MNHEY and CDR2 SMNVEV (reference sequence). The CDR3 runs to 16 residues. CDR3 amino acids: CASSFTSRGRTDTQYF. In DNA form, the CDR3 reads TGTGCCAGCAGTTTTACTTCTAGAGGGCGCACAGATACGCAGTATTTT.

This clonotype turned up a few times. The J gene is TRBJ1-1, the V gene TRBV5-5, with D possibly TRBD1 on 5 matching bases. This CDR3 has 13 residues. Germline lookup yields CDR1 SGHKS and CDR2 YYEKEE (reference sequence). V was cut by 9 bases and J by 1 base, with 13 bases left in between. CDR3 amino acids: CATHRRANTEAFF. The CDR3, as DNA: TGTGCCACACACCGCAGGGCGAACACTGAAGCTTTCTTT.

This clonotype was seen a handful of times. V gene TRBV15 combines with J gene TRBJ2-2; D is undetermined. The CDR3 runs to 14 residues. Per germline, CDR1 LNHNV and CDR2 YYDKDF (reference sequence). With 8 bases removed from V and 0 bases from J, the gap between germline ends came to 10 bases. The CDR3 bases are TGTGCCACCGGTCCCTGGGCGAACACCGGGGAGCTGTTTTTT. This encodes CATGPWANTGELFF.

This chain links TRBV14 with TRBJ2-1, with TRBD2 matching 11 bases. Looked up from germline, CDR1 is SGHDN and CDR2 is FVKESK. The CDR3 covers 15 residues. J was trimmed by 8 bases and V by 2 bases; bases with no gene match: 5. The CDR3 DNA reads TGTGCCAGCAGCCAAACTAGCGGGAGTTTGGATGAGCAGTTCTTC. This gives the protein CASSQTSGSLDEQFF.

The CDR3 is CAVTSGKGFADTQYF. The CDR3 bases are TGTGCCGTGACTAGCGGGAAAGGTTTTGCAGATACGCAGTATTTT. V gene TRBV15 combines with J gene TRBJ2-3; 11 positions match TRBD2. Per germline, CDR1 LNHNV and CDR2 YYDKDF (reference sequence). Losses at the gene ends were 11 bases for V and 4 bases for J; bases not matched to a gene: 11. The CDR3 loop spans 15 amino acids.

V gene TRBV28 combines with J gene TRBJ2-7; no clear D gene. Looked up from germline, CDR1 is MDHEN and CDR2 is SYDVKM. V gave up 7 bases and J gave up 3 bases, with 7 bases separating them. The CDR3 contains 11 residues. CDR3 amino acids: CASNMVYEQYV. CDR3 nucleotide sequence: TGTGCCAGCAATATGGTCTACGAGCAGTACGTC.

This clonotype was recorded many times. The rearrangement uses TRBV20-1 and TRBJ2-1, with D perhaps TRBD2 (5 bases). This CDR3 region has 14 residues. Trimming shortened V by 3 bases and J by 8 bases, and 17 bases separated the two germline ends. CDR1 DFQATT and CDR2 SNEGSKA come from the germline V gene (reference sequence). The CDR3 is CSASPFEVSDEQFF. CDR3 coding DNA: TGCAGTGCTAGCCCCTTCGAGGTTAGCGATGAGCAGTTCTTC.

This clonotype was picked up a small number of times. The V call is TRBV15, the J call TRBJ1-5, with D tentatively TRBD1 (5 bases). The CDR3 is 15 amino acids. Per germline, CDR1 LNHNV and CDR2 YYDKDF (reference sequence). V was pared by 3 bases and J by 4 bases, with 13 bases between. CDR3 DNA sequence: TGTGCCACCAGCAGGACCGGGGGGATGAATCAGCCCCAGCATTTT. Its translation: CATSRTGGMNQPQHF. Variable domain in full (rest from reference TRBV15 and TRBJ1-5): DAMVIQNPRYQVTQFGKPVTLSCSQTLNHNVMYWYQQKSSQAPKLLFHYYDKDFNNEADTPDNFQSRRPNTSFCFLDIRSPGLGDTAMYLCATSRTGGMNQPQHFGDGTRLSIL.

The chain links TRBV9 to TRBJ2-1; D may be TRBD1 (5 bases). Trimming left V 1 base short and J 8 bases short, with 16 bases between. Germline V gene data show CDR1 as SGDLS and CDR2 as YYNGEE. The CDR3 has 15 amino acids. Here the CDR3 DNA reads TGTGCCAGCAGCGTATTGCCCAGGGTAGGGGATGAGCAGTTCTTC. As protein: CASSVLPRVGDEQFF. Variable domain in full (rest from reference TRBV9 and TRBJ2-1): DSGVTQTPKHLITATGQRVTLRCSPRSGDLSVYWYQQSLDQGLQFLIQYYNGEERAKGNILERFSAQQFPDLHSELNLSSLELGDSALYFCASSVLPRVGDEQFFGPGTRLTVL.

This clonotype was seen many times. The chain joins TRBV7-9 to TRBJ2-3, with 7 nucleotides matching TRBD1. Germline CDR1 reads SEHNR; CDR2 reads FQNEAQ (reference sequence). The trim removed 5 bases at V and 1 base at J, leaving 12 bases unmatched. The CDR3 totals 17 residues. The CDR3 loop reads CASSPEGRDSRTDTQYF. The CDR3 bases are TGTGCCAGCAGCCCAGAGGGCCGGGACAGCCGCACAGATACGCAGTATTTT. Together with reference TRBV7-9 and TRBJ2-3, the CDR3 gives the full variable domain: DTGVSQNPRHKITKRGQNVTFRCDPISEHNRLYWYRQTLGQGPEFLTYFQNEAQLEKSRLLSDRFSAERPKGSFSTLEIQRTEQGDSAMYLCASSPEGRDSRTDTQYFGPGTRLTVL.